This passage covers 8 T cell receptor beta chains from one sample sequenced in a study of CD8 T cells in Susac syndrome. RNA, at about 0.45 to 1 ug, was reverse transcribed with random hexamers. Each CDR3 protein is one row after TCRdb ran MiXCR on the immunoSEQ multiplex PCR reads. The profile shows some 200,000 distinct CDR3 sequences, about 95% of them singletons. Sequencing was carried out using CD8+ T cells from PBMCs. These receptors were taken from a human donor with Susac syndrome.

This clonotype was counted a single time. The chain is built from TRBV7-6 and TRBJ2-5; 10 positions match TRBD2. V trimming: 5 bases; J trimming: 4 bases; junction bases outside the gene matches: 7. Germline CDR1 and CDR2: SGHVS and FNYEAQ. This CDR3 region has 15 residues. CDR3 coding DNA: TGTGCCAGCAGCCAAAGCGGGGGGGCCTCAGAGACCCAGTACTTC. Its protein product is CASSQSGGASETQYF. Supplemented by reference TRBV7-6 and TRBJ2-5, the full variable domain reads GAGVSQSPRYKVTKRGQDVALRCDPISGHVSLYWYRQALGQGPEFLTYFNYEAQQDKSGLPNDRFSAERPEGSISTLTIQRTEQRDSAMYRCASSQSGGASETQYFGPGTRLLVL.

This clonotype showed up just once. This rearrangement joins TRBV10-3 to TRBJ2-7; the D gene is possibly TRBD2 (6 bases). The V and J ends lost 3 bases and 5 bases respectively, with 17 bases between them. Per the germline V gene, CDR1 is ENHRY and CDR2 is SYGVKD. The CDR3 loop spans 15 amino acids. The CDR3 sequence is CAISDFKTGADEQYF. The CDR3 nucleotides read TGTGCCATCAGTGACTTTAAGACGGGAGCTGACGAGCAGTACTTC.

The chain carries TRBV4-2 and TRBJ1-1, with D possibly matching TRBD1 (5 bases). The CDR3 runs to 21 residues. The ends were cut back, 4 bases at V and 1 base at J, with 31 bases in the middle. CDR1 is LGHNA, CDR2 YNFKEQ, per germline. The CDR3 region is CASSPKQHADRPGPSNTEAFF. The CDR3 DNA sequence: TGTGCCAGCAGCCCAAAACAGCACGCGGATAGACCGGGACCTTCGAACACTGAAGCTTTCTTT.

CDR3 bases: TGTGCCACCAGTGATCGCAGTAACGAGCAGTACTTC. Translated, it gives CATSDRSNEQYF. This sequence joins TRBV24-1 and TRBJ2-7; D is ambiguous. The germline V gene has CDR1 KGHDR and CDR2 SFDVKD. Trimming stripped 3 bases from V and 5 bases from J, with 7 bases between. CDR3 length equals 12 residues.

The chain has TRBV11-2 and TRBJ1-5, with 8 positions matching TRBD1. The CDR3 is 15 residues long. Germline V lookup: CDR1 SGHAT, CDR2 FQNNGV. The V and J ends lost 5 bases and 5 bases, in that order; junction bases with no gene match: 8. In nucleotides, the CDR3 is TGTGCCAGCAGCGCTTGGGACAGGCAATATCAGCCCCAGCATTTT. This codes for CASSAWDRQYQPQHF.

The chain carries TRBV2 and TRBJ1-2; no clear D gene. In germline, CDR1 is SNHLY, CDR2 FYNNEI. V lost 7 bases to trimming and J lost 1 base, with 4 bases between them. The CDR3 length is 11 residues. In DNA, the CDR3 is TGTGCCAGCAACGATAACTATGGCTACACCTTC. Translating it yields CASNDNYGYTF.

V and J are TRBV27 and TRBJ2-7, with 10 bases that match TRBD1. Germline V gene sequence: CDR1 MNHEY, CDR2 SMNVEV (reference sequence). The junction had 7 bases not matched to a gene; V was cut back by 5 bases and J by 6 bases. This CDR3 is 14 amino acids long. The CDR3 is CASSPDRGGIEQYF. The CDR3, as DNA: TGTGCCAGCAGTCCGGACAGGGGGGGAATCGAGCAGTACTTC.

This chain connects TRBV5-1 to TRBJ1-1; the match to TRBD1 covers 8 bases. The germline V gene has CDR1 SGHRS and CDR2 YFSETQ. This CDR3 comprises 15 residues. After removal of 2 bases from V and 0 bases from J, the junction contained 3 bases not matched to a gene. Here the CDR3 reads CASSLQGGMNTEAFF. As DNA, the CDR3 is TGCGCCAGCAGCTTACAGGGGGGCATGAACACTGAAGCTTTCTTT.